The next 2 T cell receptor beta chains were all read from a single sample in a study of control samples from healthy donors and cancer patients. Produced via immunoSEQ multiplex PCR; TCRdb's table is partial and in-frame only. The repertoire includes 130,000 or so clones, roughly 92% of them detected once, and around 13% sits in the top ten. Sequencing input: blood. These receptors all stem from a man in his forties in good health.

The chain combines TRBV6-5 with TRBJ1-1; D perhaps matches TRBD1 (5 bases). V was trimmed by 6 bases and J by 5 bases, leaving 13 bases between them. The germline CDR1 and CDR2 sequences are MNHEY and SVGAGI. The CDR3 length is 13 residues. The CDR3 DNA reads as TGTGCCAGCAGCCCGGACATGGATACTGAAGCTTTCTTT. As protein: CASSPDMDTEAFF.

V and J are TRBV5-5 and TRBJ1-2, with D possibly TRBD1 on 6 matching bases. Trimming left V 3 bases short and J 5 bases short, with 17 bases between. The germline V gene encodes CDR1 SGHKS and CDR2 YYEKEE (reference sequence). The CDR3 consists of 15 residues. The CDR3 protein is CASSSEAGAGYGYTF. The DNA for the CDR3 is TGTGCCAGCAGCTCGGAGGCGGGGGCAGGATATGGCTACACCTTC.